The 7 T cell receptor beta chains reported below all come from one sample, sequenced in a study of cytomegalovirus exposure and HLA in healthy donors. TCRdb keeps only in-frame clones here, not all; method: immunoSEQ multiplex PCR. The sample consists of about 130,000 clones, roughly nine tenths of them appearing once. Sequencing was performed on PBMCs. The receptors here all came from a woman under 30 in good health and CMV-seropositive.

The chain joins TRBV4-1 to TRBJ1-5; 8 bases line up with TRBD1. CDR3 length: 16 amino acids. CDR1 is MGHRA and CDR2 is YSYEKL in the germline V gene. Trimming cost V 0 bases and J 6 bases; bases outside gene matches: 7. CDR3 bases: TGCGCCAGCAGCCAAGATCCCTGGACAGGGATTCAGCCCCAGCATTTT. Amino acid sequence: CASSQDPWTGIQPQHF.

The chain recombines TRBV6-5 with TRBJ2-7, with D perhaps matching TRBD1 (6 bases). The CDR3 runs to 12 residues. CDR1 and CDR2 from the germline V gene are MNHEY and SVGAGI. Trimming removed 0 bases from V and 8 bases from J, with 8 bases in between. The CDR3: CASSYSRGKQYF. The CDR3 bases are TGTGCCAGCAGTTACTCGAGGGGGAAGCAGTACTTC.

This chain connects TRBV6-1 to TRBJ2-1; TRBD1 matches at 8 bases. The trim removed 6 bases at V and 7 bases at J, leaving 5 bases unmatched. There are 13 residues in the CDR3. Germline-derived CDR1 and CDR2 are MNHNS and SASEGT. The CDR3 reads CASRRTGSNEQFF. CDR3 coding DNA: TGTGCCAGCAGGAGGACAGGGTCAAATGAGCAGTTCTTC.

The J gene is TRBJ1-6, the V gene TRBV10-3; possibly TRBD1 for D (5 bases). The V and J ends lost 3 bases and 9 bases respectively, with 12 bases between them. Germline V gives CDR1 ENHRY, CDR2 SYGVKD. This CDR3 has 14 amino acids. The CDR3 DNA reads TGTGCCATCAGTGAAGGGGATCGAGGTTCACCCCTCCACTTT. It codes for CAISEGDRGSPLHF.

The V and J genes are TRBV30 and TRBJ2-5; 7 bases line up with TRBD1. This CDR3 comprises 15 residues. The germline gives CDR1 GTSNPN, CDR2 SVGIG (reference sequence). Trimming at V came to 0 bases and at J to 0 bases, leaving 4 bases not matched to a gene. The chain's CDR3 is CAWSVPRGYQETQYF. The CDR3 DNA reads TGTGCCTGGAGTGTACCCAGGGGGTACCAAGAGACCCAGTACTTC.

The chain combines TRBV6-5 with TRBJ1-1; 8 bases match TRBD1. Germline V gives CDR1 MNHEY, CDR2 SVGAGI. V lost 5 bases to trimming and J lost 4 bases; unmatched junction nucleotides: 9. This CDR3 has 15 amino acids. In nucleotides, the CDR3 is TGTGCCAGCAGTGGGAATCAGGGGGCTCCCACTGAAGCTTTCTTT. Translated: CASSGNQGAPTEAFF.

As concerns this clone: One end of the junction is discordant with germline, which a read error may explain. The genes are TRBV7-7 and TRBJ2-1, with 10 bases matching TRBD2. The CDR3 length is 17 residues. CDR1 is SSHAT and CDR2 is FNYEAQ in the germline V gene (reference sequence). The CDR3 is CASSLEPSGGPVIEQFF. The CDR3 nucleotides read TGTGCTAGCAGCTTAGAGCCTAGCGGGGGTCCTGTGATAGAGCAGTTCTTC. The full variable domain, completed using reference TRBV7-7 and TRBJ2-1, is GAGVSQSPRYKVTKRGQDVTLRCDPISSHATLYWYQQALGQGPEFLTYFNYEAQPDKSGLPSDRFSAERPEGSISTLTIQRTEQRDSAMYRCASSLEPSGGPVIEQFFGPGTRLTVL.